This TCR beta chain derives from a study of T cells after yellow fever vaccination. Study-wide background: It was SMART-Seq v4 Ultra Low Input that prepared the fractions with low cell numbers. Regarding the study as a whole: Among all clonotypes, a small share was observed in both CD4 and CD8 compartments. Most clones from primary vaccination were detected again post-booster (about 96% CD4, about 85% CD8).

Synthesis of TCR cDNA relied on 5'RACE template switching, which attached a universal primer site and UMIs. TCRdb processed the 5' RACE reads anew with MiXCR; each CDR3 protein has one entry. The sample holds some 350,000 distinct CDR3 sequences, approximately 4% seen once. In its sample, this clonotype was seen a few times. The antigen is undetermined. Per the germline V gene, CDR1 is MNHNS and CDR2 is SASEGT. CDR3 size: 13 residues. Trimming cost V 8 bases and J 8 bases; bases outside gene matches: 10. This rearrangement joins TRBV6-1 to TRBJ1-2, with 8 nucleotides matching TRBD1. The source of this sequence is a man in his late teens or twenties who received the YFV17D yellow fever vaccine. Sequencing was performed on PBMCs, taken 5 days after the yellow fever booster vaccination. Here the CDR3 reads CASRRPGQGGYTF. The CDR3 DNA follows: TGTGCCAGCCGTCGCCCCGGACAGGGAGGCTACACCTTC.